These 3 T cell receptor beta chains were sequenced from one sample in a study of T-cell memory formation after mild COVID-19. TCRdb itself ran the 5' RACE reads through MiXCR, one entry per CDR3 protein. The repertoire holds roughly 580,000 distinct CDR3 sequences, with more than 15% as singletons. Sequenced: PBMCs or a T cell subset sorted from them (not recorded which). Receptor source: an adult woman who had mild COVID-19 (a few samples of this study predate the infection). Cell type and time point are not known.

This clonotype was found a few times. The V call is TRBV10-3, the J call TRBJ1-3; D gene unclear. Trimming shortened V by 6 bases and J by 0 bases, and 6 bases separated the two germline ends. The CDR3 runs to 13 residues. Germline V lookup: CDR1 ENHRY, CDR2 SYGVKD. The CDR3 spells CAIRTNSGNTIYF. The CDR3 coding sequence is TGTGCCATCAGGACGAACTCTGGAAACACCATATATTTT.

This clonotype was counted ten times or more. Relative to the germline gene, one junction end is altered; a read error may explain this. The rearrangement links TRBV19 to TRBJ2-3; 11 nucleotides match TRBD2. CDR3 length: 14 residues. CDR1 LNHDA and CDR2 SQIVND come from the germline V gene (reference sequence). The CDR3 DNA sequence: TGTGCCAGCAGTATTAGCGGGGGGGCAGATACGCAGTATTTT. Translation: CASSISGGADTQYF.

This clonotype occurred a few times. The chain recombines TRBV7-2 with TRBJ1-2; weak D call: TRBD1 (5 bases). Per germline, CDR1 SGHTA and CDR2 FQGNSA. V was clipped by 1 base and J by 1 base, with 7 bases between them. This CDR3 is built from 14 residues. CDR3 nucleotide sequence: TGTGCCAGCAGCTTAGAGACAGTTAACTATGGCTACACCTTC. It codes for CASSLETVNYGYTF.